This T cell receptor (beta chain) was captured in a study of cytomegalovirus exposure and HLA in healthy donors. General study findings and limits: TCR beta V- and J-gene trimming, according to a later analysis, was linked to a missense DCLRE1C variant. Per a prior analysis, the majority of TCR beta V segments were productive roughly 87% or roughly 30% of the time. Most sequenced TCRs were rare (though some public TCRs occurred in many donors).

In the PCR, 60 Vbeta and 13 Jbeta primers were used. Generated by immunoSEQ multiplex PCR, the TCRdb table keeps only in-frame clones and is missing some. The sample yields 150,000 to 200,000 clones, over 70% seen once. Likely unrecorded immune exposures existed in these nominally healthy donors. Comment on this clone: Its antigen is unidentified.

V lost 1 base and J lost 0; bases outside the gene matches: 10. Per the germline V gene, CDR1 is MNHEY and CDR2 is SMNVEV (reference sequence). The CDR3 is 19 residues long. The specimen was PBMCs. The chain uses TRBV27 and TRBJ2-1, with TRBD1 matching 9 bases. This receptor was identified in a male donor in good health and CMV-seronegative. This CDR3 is CASSLWGDRVLSSYNEQFF. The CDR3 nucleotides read TGTGCCAGCAGTTTATGGGGGGACAGGGTACTGAGCTCCTACAATGAGCAGTTCTTC.